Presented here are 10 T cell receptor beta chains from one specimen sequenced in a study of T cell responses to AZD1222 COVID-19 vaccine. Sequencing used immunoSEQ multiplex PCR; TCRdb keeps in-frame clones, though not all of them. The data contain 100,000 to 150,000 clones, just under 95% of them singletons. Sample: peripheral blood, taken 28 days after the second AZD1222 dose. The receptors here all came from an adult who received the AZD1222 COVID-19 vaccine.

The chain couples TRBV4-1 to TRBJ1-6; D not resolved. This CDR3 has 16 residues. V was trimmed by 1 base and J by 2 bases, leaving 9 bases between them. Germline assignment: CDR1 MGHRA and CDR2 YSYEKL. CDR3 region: CASSQVLGPYNSPLHF. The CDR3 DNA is TGCGCCAGCAGCCAAGTTTTAGGGCCCTATAATTCACCCCTCCACTTT.

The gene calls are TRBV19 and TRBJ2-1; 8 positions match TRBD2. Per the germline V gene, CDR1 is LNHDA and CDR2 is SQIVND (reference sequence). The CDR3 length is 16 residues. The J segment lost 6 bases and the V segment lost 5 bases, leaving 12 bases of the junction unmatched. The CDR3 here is CASSPRHREGSNEQFF. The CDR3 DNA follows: TGTGCCAGTAGTCCGCGTCACCGGGAGGGTTCCAATGAGCAGTTCTTC.

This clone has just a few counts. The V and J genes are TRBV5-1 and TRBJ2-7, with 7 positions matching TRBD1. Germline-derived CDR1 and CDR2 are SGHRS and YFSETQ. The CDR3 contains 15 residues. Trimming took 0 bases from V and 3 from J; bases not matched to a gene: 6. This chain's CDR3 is CASSLGLDRSYEQYF. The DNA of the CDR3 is TGCGCCAGCAGCTTGGGGTTGGACAGGAGCTACGAGCAGTACTTC.

The CDR3 loop is CASSSDRSYGYTF. Written as DNA, the CDR3 is TGTGCCAGCTCCTCCGACAGGAGCTATGGCTACACCTTC. The rearrangement joins TRBV18 to TRBJ1-2; a weak D match, TRBD1 (6 bases). The germline V and J ends were trimmed by 6 bases and 4 bases, with 12 bases remaining between them. This CDR3 has 13 residues. Per germline, CDR1 KGHSH and CDR2 LQKENI.

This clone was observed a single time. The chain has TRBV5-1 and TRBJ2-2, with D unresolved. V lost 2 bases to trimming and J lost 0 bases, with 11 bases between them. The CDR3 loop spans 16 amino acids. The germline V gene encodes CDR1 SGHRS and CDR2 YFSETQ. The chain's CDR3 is CASSFEQLANTGELFF. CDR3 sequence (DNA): TGCGCCAGCAGCTTCGAACAGCTCGCGAACACCGGGGAGCTGTTTTTT.

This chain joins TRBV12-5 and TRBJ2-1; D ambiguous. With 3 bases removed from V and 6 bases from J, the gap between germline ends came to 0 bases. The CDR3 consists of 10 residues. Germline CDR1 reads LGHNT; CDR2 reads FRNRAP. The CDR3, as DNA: TGTGCTAGTGGTTTCAATGAGCAGTTCTTC. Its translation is CASGFNEQFF.

The CDR3 reads CASSLVLAGLSSYEQYF. In nucleotides, the CDR3 is TGTGCCAGCAGCTTAGTTCTAGCGGGGTTGAGCTCCTACGAGCAGTACTTC. The chain has TRBV7-8 and TRBJ2-7, with 9 bases identical to TRBD2. Germline loops: CDR1 SGHVS, CDR2 FQNEAQ. The CDR3 consists of 17 residues. V lost 1 base and J lost 0; bases outside the gene matches: 7.

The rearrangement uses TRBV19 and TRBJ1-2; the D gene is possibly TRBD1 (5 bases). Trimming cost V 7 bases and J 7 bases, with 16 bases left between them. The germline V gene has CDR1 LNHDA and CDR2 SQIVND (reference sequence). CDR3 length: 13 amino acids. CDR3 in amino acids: CASTPQGISGYTF. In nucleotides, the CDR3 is TGTGCCAGTACCCCGCAGGGTATCTCTGGCTACACCTTC.

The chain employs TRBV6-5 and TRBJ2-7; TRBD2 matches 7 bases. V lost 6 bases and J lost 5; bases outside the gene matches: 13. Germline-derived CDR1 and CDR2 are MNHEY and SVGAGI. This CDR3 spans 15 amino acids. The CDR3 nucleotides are TGTGCCAGCAGGGGGGGGGACTCCCCCTTTGACGAGCAGTACTTC. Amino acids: CASRGGDSPFDEQYF.

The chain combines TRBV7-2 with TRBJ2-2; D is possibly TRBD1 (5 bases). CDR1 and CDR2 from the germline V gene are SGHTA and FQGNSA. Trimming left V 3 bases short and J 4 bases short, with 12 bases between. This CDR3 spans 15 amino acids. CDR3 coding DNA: TGTGCCAGCAGCTTCCCCCAGGGTAGCACCGGGGAGCTGTTTTTT. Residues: CASSFPQGSTGELFF.